This T cell receptor (beta chain) was captured in a study of tumor-infiltrating lymphocytes in primary liver carcinoma. On the study more broadly: The yield of productive TCRbeta reads per sample was roughly 3.65 to 8 million and was similar across tissue types.

Of note for this clonotype: One junction end does not reproduce the germline sequence, and a read error may be involved.

TCR beta cDNA was reverse-transcribed from around 0.55 ug of total RNA. The reaction used a constant-region primer and ProtoScript II reverse transcriptase. Libraries of TCR beta came from three nested multiplex PCR rounds with slightly modified ARM-PCR. Amplification in the first two PCR rounds was performed using TRBV1-TRBV30 forward primers and a C-beta reverse primer for around 10 cycles each. TCRdb ran MiXCR on the multiplex PCR reads and lists one entry per CDR3 protein. The data show about 190,000 distinct CDR3 sequences, with over 80% seen just once and less than 20% held by the top ten. This CDR3 is built from 15 residues. Germline assignment: CDR1 MNHNY and CDR2 SVGAGI (reference sequence). Each 20-30 mg portion of unsorted bulk tissue served as the source for co-extraction of RNA and DNA.

Sequencing was carried out using tumor tissue from primary liver carcinoma. The chain employs TRBV6-6 and TRBJ1-1; a weak D match, TRBD1 (6 bases). The clonotype comes from a man aged 40-49 years with primary liver carcinoma and hepatitis B virus infection. The CDR3 is CASSIPSAWDTEALF. The CDR3 region has the DNA TGTGCCAGCAGTATTCCGTCGGCGTGGGACACTGAAGCTTTATTT.